The 23 T cell receptor beta chains presented below share a single source sample, sequenced in a study of blood T cell repertoires in COVID-19. The table came from immunoSEQ multiplex PCR; TCRdb's copy has only in-frame clones and leaves some out. The sample shows about 300,000 clones, about 83% of them seen only once. The sample taken for sequencing was peripheral blood. The receptors stem from a woman aged 45 to 65 with acute or convalescent COVID-19.

The count of this clone is one. The chain couples TRBV6-6 to TRBJ2-7; 9 bases match TRBD1. CDR1 and CDR2 from the germline V gene are MNHNY and SVGAGI (reference sequence). J gave up 7 bases and V 5 bases, and 6 bases lay outside the gene matches. The CDR3 is made up of 13 amino acids. The CDR3 here is CASSPDRGGEQYF. CDR3 DNA: TGTGCCAGCAGTCCCGACAGGGGGGGAGAGCAGTACTTC.

The chain employs TRBV7-2 and TRBJ2-7; D is perhaps TRBD2 (6 bases). The V and J ends lost 1 base and 2 bases respectively, with 12 bases between them. Germline V CDR1 and CDR2: SGHTA, FQGNSA. The CDR3 has 15 residues. The CDR3 loop reads CASSLGLARTYEQYV. CDR3 DNA sequence: TGTGCCAGCAGCTTAGGGCTAGCGAGGACCTACGAGCAGTACGTC.

The V call is TRBV24-1, the J call TRBJ2-4; the match to TRBD1 covers 9 bases. Per germline, CDR1 KGHDR and CDR2 SFDVKD. This CDR3 has 15 residues. V was pared by 4 bases and J by 7 bases, with 7 bases of the junction left unmatched. CDR3 region: CATSDADRGSNIQYF. The DNA for the CDR3 is TGTGCCACCAGTGACGCGGACAGGGGTAGCAACATTCAGTACTTC.

About this clone itself: In the same sample, other DNA sequences code for this CDR3. The rearrangement joins TRBV5-6 to TRBJ2-7, with TRBD2 as a possible D gene (5 bases). V was clipped by 5 bases and J by 3 bases, with 12 bases between them. The CDR3 extends over 13 amino acids. Germline-derived CDR1 and CDR2 are SGHDT and YYEEEE. The CDR3 DNA follows: TGTGCCAGCAGGCACCGAGGGTTCTACGAGCAGTACGTC. Translated, it gives CASRHRGFYEQYV.

The chain links TRBV28 to TRBJ1-5, with 7 bases matching TRBD1. Germline values: CDR1 MDHEN, CDR2 SYDVKM. CDR3 length: 13 residues. Trimming at V came to 2 bases and at J to 7 bases, leaving 2 bases not matched to a gene. The DNA for the CDR3 is TGTGCCAGCAGTTTAGAGGGGGCGCAGCCCCAGCATTTT. Translated, it gives CASSLEGAQPQHF.

This clone was detected only a few times. This chain joins TRBV6-6 and TRBJ2-1; weak D call: TRBD2 (7 bases). This CDR3 has 15 amino acids. The ends were cut back, 5 bases at V and 0 bases at J, with 11 bases in the middle. Germline CDR1 reads MNHNY; CDR2 reads SVGAGI (reference sequence). For the CDR3, the DNA is TGTGCCAGCAGTGGCGGGGGCAGCTCCTACAATGAGCAGTTCTTC. This gives the protein CASSGGGSSYNEQFF.

The rearrangement joins TRBV5-6 to TRBJ1-1; tentatively, D is TRBD1 (6 bases). The CDR3 spans 14 residues. CDR1 is SGHDT and CDR2 is YYEEEE in the germline V gene. Deletions cut 3 bases from V and 3 bases from J, with 12 bases between. In DNA form, the CDR3 reads TGTGCCAGCAGCTCCCCAGGGGTGTACACTGAAGCTTTCTTT. This translates into CASSSPGVYTEAFF.

This chain uses TRBV7-9 with TRBJ2-5, with 8 bases that match TRBD1. This CDR3 has 16 residues. Per the germline V gene, CDR1 is SEHNR and CDR2 is FQNEAQ (reference sequence). V dropped 0 bases and J dropped 3; count of bases not matched to a gene: 6. CDR3 region: CASSLARGQDEETQYF. DNA of the CDR3: TGTGCCAGCAGCTTAGCGAGGGGACAGGACGAAGAGACCCAGTACTTC. Looking up the rest from reference TRBV7-9 and TRBJ2-5 gives the full variable domain: DTGVSQNPRHKITKRGQNVTFRCDPISEHNRLYWYRQTLGQGPEFLTYFQNEAQLEKSRLLSDRFSAERPKGSFSTLEIQRTEQGDSAMYLCASSLARGQDEETQYFGPGTRLLVL.

The V and J genes are TRBV5-1 and TRBJ1-5; 7 nucleotides agree with TRBD1. Germline CDR1 is SGHRS and CDR2 is YFSETQ. J was trimmed by 6 bases and V by 0 bases; bases with no gene match: 3. The CDR3 runs to 14 residues. This CDR3 reads CASSLGPGGQPQHF. The CDR3 nucleotides are TGCGCCAGCAGCTTGGGGCCAGGGGGTCAGCCCCAGCATTTT.

The chain couples TRBV6-2 or TRBV6-3 to TRBJ2-1, with TRBD2 identical over 7 bases. There are 12 residues in the CDR3. Germline loops: CDR1 MNHEY, CDR2 SVGEGT. Germline trimming cut 5 bases from V and 8 bases from J; bases unmatched to any gene: 3. The CDR3 reads CASSGTSDEQFF. The CDR3 nucleotides read TGTGCCAGCAGTGGAACTAGCGATGAGCAGTTCTTC.

The CDR3 nucleotides read TGTGCCATCAGTGACCACAGCTTGAACACTGAAGCTTTCTTT. Protein sequence: CAISDHSLNTEAFF. V usage is TRBV10-3 and J usage is TRBJ1-1; D remains unclear. The CDR3 runs to 14 residues. CDR1 and CDR2 from the germline V gene are ENHRY and SYGVKD. V was pared by 3 bases and J by 0 bases, with 8 bases between.

The CDR3 nucleotides are TGCAGCGTCCTTCGGGCACAGGGGGATGGCTACACCTTC. The encoded protein is CSVLRAQGDGYTF. The chain is built from TRBV29-1 and TRBJ1-2; 8 bases are a match to TRBD1. CDR3 size: 13 residues. Per the germline V gene, CDR1 is SQVTM and CDR2 is ANQGSEA. V shed 6 bases and J 6 bases; nucleotides not matched to a gene: 9. Variable domain in full (rest from reference TRBV29-1 and TRBJ1-2): SAVISQKPSRDICQRGTSLTIQCQVDSQVTMMFWYRQQPGQSLTLIATANQGSEATYESGFVIDKFPISRPNLTFSTLTVSNMSPEDSSIYLCSVLRAQGDGYTFGSGTRLTVV.

Here the CDR3 DNA reads TGTGCCATCAGTAAGGACAGTCAAGAGACCCAGTACTTC. As protein: CAISKDSQETQYF. The gene calls are TRBV10-3 and TRBJ2-5, with a weak D call TRBD1 (6 bases). This CDR3 has 13 amino acids. The V gene lost 5 bases and the J gene lost 2 bases, with 9 bases spanning the gap. Germline CDR1 ENHRY, CDR2 SYGVKD.

This chain joins TRBV7-8 and TRBJ1-6; 8 bases are a match to TRBD1. This CDR3 is 16 amino acids long. J lost 0 bases, V lost 7 bases, and 5 bases had no gene match. The germline V gene encodes CDR1 SGHVS and CDR2 FQNEAQ. CDR3 region: CASTGQGSSYNSPLHF. DNA for the CDR3: TGTGCCAGCACAGGACAGGGAAGCTCCTATAATTCACCCCTCCACTTT. The full variable domain, rest sourced from reference TRBV7-8 and TRBJ1-6, is GAGVSQSPRYKVAKRGQDVALRCDPISGHVSLFWYQQALGQGPEFLTYFQNEAQLDKSGLPSDRFFAERPEGSVSTLKIQRTQQEDSAVYLCASTGQGSSYNSPLHFGNGTRLTVT.

This clone was detected a few times. CDR3 residues: CASSNGQGLYEQYF. CDR3 coding DNA: TGTGCCAGTAGTAACGGGCAGGGGCTATACGAGCAGTACTTC. The chain carries TRBV19 and TRBJ2-7; tentatively, D is TRBD1 (6 bases). CDR3 length equals 14 residues. Germline V gene sequence: CDR1 LNHDA, CDR2 SQIVND (reference sequence). Trimming stripped 4 bases from V and 4 bases from J, with 14 bases between.

The V and J genes are TRBV2 and TRBJ2-3; possible D gene TRBD1, 5 bases. CDR1 SNHLY and CDR2 FYNNEI come from the germline V gene. V gave up 3 bases and J gave up 1 base, with 17 bases separating them. The CDR3 length is 17 residues. The CDR3 protein is CASSDGIGAMGTDTQYF. CDR3 in DNA: TGTGCCAGCAGTGACGGTATAGGGGCAATGGGCACAGATACGCAGTATTTT.

CDR3 in amino acids: CASSLKAAVGGSPLHF. In DNA form, the CDR3 reads TGTGCCAGCAGTTTAAAGGCGGCCGTCGGTGGGTCACCCCTCCACTTT. The gene calls are TRBV27 and TRBJ1-6; no firm D call. Germline loops: CDR1 MNHEY, CDR2 SMNVEV (reference sequence). V was cut by 2 bases and J by 10 bases, with 18 bases left in between. This CDR3 is built from 16 residues.

This clone appeared a single time. The chain combines TRBV27 with TRBJ1-1; unclear D gene. This CDR3 is built from 12 residues. From germline, CDR1 is MNHEY and CDR2 SMNVEV (reference sequence). Trimming took off 4 bases at V and 6 bases at J, with 9 bases between the two ends. The CDR3 sequence: CASSSRGAEAFF. DNA for the CDR3: TGTGCCAGCAGTTCCCGCGGCGCTGAAGCTTTCTTT.

This chain connects TRBV5-4 to TRBJ2-2, with 10 bases identical to TRBD1. With V trimmed by 4 bases and J by 4 bases, 7 bases remained unmatched. Germline V gene sequence: CDR1 SGHNT, CDR2 YYREEE (reference sequence). The CDR3 is 16 amino acids. CDR3 sequence reads: CASSARDRGPTGELFF. The CDR3 DNA sequence: TGTGCCAGCAGCGCCCGGGACAGGGGACCCACCGGGGAGCTGTTTTTT.

The gene calls are TRBV4-1 and TRBJ2-3, with a tentative D call TRBD2 (6 bases). The CDR3 has 14 amino acids. The germline CDR1 and CDR2 sequences are MGHRA and YSYEKL. V shed 0 bases and J shed 6 bases, with 10 bases lying between them. The CDR3 DNA sequence: TGCGCCAGCAGCCAAGATCCTCGGGGGGATACGCAGTATTTT. Residues: CASSQDPRGDTQYF.

V is TRBV7-9 and J is TRBJ2-5, with TRBD2 identical over 13 bases. This CDR3 spans 16 amino acids. Per the germline V gene, CDR1 is SEHNR and CDR2 is FQNEAQ (reference sequence). V was pared by 5 bases and J by 1 base, with 4 bases of the junction left unmatched. The CDR3 sequence is CASSHRTSGGQETQYF. Here the CDR3 DNA reads TGTGCCAGCAGCCACAGGACTAGCGGGGGCCAAGAGACCCAGTACTTC.

The chain couples TRBV30 to TRBJ1-4; TRBD1 might be the D (6 bases). The CDR3 has 14 amino acids. The germline V gene encodes CDR1 GTSNPN and CDR2 SVGIG (reference sequence). Trimming stripped 1 base from V and 5 bases from J, with 11 bases between. This CDR3 reads CAWSGTGLNEKLFF. The CDR3 DNA reads TGTGCCTGGAGTGGTACAGGGCTAAATGAAAAACTGTTTTTT. The whole variable domain, filled in from reference TRBV30 and TRBJ1-4, reads SQTIHQWPATLVQPVGSPLSLECTVEGTSNPNLYWYRQAAGRGLQLLFYSVGIGQISSEVPQNLSASRPQDRQFILSSKKLLLSDSGFYLCAWSGTGLNEKLFFGSGTQLSVL.

The V gene is TRBV30, the J gene TRBJ1-5, with D tentatively TRBD1 (6 bases). The CDR3 covers 13 residues. CDR1 is GTSNPN and CDR2 is SVGIG in the germline V gene (reference sequence). Deletions cut 5 bases from V and 3 bases from J, with 11 bases between. The CDR3 region has the DNA TGTGCCTGGTCGGACAGCCACAATCAGCCCCAGCATTTT. Encoded protein: CAWSDSHNQPQHF.